This TCR beta chain was sequenced in a study of blood T cell repertoires in COVID-19. Germline V gene sequence: CDR1 SGHRS, CDR2 YFSETQ. Trimming removed 0 bases at V and 0 bases at J, with 11 bases between. The CDR3 is made up of 16 amino acids. Method: immunoSEQ multiplex PCR; TCRdb's copy keeps in-frame clones and lacks some. This table holds about 190,000 clones, less than 85% found once. V gene TRBV5-1 combines with J gene TRBJ2-3; D ambiguous. The sequence was obtained from a middle-aged man who had recovered from COVID-19. Sequenced input: peripheral blood. CDR3 coding DNA: TGCGCCAGCAGCTTGGTTCAAGCGAGCAGCACAGATACGCAGTATTTT. Translation: CASSLVQASSTDTQYF.